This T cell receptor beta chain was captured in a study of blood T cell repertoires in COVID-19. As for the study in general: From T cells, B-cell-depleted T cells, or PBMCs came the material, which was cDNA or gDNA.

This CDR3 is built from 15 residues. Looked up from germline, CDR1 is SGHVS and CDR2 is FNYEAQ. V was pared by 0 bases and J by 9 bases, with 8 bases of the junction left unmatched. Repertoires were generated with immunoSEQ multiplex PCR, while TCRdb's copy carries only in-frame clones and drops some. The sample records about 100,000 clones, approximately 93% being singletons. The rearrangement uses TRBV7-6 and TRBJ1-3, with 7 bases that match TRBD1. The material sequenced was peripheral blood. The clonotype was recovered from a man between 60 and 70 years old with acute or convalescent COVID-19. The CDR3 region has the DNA TGTGCCAGCAGCTTAGCGGCAGGGGGAGGCGGCACCATATATTTT. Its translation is CASSLAAGGGGTIYF.